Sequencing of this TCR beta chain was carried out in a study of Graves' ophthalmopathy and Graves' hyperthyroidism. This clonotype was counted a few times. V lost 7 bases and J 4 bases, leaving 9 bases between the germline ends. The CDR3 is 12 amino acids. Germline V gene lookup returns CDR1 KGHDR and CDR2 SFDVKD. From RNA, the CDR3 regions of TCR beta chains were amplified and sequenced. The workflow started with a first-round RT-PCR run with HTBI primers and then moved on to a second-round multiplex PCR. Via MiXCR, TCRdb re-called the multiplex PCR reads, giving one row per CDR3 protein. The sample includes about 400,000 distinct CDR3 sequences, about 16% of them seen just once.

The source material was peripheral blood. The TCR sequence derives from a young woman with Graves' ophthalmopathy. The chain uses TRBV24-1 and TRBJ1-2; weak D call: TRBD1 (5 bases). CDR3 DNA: TGTGCCACCAGGGGGGAATCCTATGGCTACACCTTC. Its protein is CATRGESYGYTF.